These T cell receptor beta chains were read from a single sample in a study of low-dose radiotherapy and immunotherapy resistance in tumors. TCRdb used MiXCR to reprocess the reads, holding one entry per CDR3 protein. The sample carries around 100,000 distinct CDR3 sequences, around 20% recorded once. The material was PBMCs, obtained after low-dose radiotherapy plus immunotherapy. The receptor source for this set is a female donor with ovarian cancer. CDR3s include the opening cysteine and the closing phenylalanine or tryptophan. Fields, in order: J gene, clone size, V gene, CDR3 length, D gene, CDR3 DNA, CDR3 protein. A D gene is named only where the DNA matches it firmly. Expanded clones are given a class, and other clones once, few, many or no size at all.

j_call: TRBJ2-5; clone_size: many; v_call: TRBV25-1; cdr3_length: 13; d_call: TRBD1; cdr3_nt: TGTGCCAGCAGGACAGGGGGCTCAGAGACCCAGTACTTC; cdr3_aa: CASRTGGSETQYF
j_call: TRBJ2-1; clone_size: many; v_call: TRBV12-3/TRBV12-4; cdr3_length: 14; d_call: -; cdr3_nt: TGTGCCAGCAGTCCAGGGGTCCCCTACAATGAGCAGTTCTTC; cdr3_aa: CASSPGVPYNEQFF
j_call: TRBJ2-7; clone_size: many; v_call: TRBV28; cdr3_length: 14; d_call: -; cdr3_nt: TGTGCCAGCAGTCCTCCAGGGCCGGTCTACGAGCAGTACTTC; cdr3_aa: CASSPPGPVYEQYF
j_call: TRBJ1-3; clone_size: -; v_call: TRBV7-2; cdr3_length: 16; d_call: -; cdr3_nt: TGTGCCAGCAGCCGACGACAGGCCCCCTCTGGAAACACCATATATTTT; cdr3_aa: CASSRRQAPSGNTIYF
j_call: TRBJ2-6; clone_size: many; v_call: TRBV6-5; cdr3_length: 15; d_call: -; cdr3_nt: TGTGCCAGCAGTCCTCTTGACTCTGGGGCCAACGTCCTGACTTTC; cdr3_aa: CASSPLDSGANVLTF
j_call: TRBJ2-2; clone_size: many; v_call: TRBV7-3; cdr3_length: 18; d_call: TRBD2; cdr3_nt: TGTGCCAGCAGCTTAAAGGGGTTCCTAGCGGGAGACACCGGGGAGCTGTTTTTT; cdr3_aa: CASSLKGFLAGDTGELFF
j_call: TRBJ1-4; clone_size: many; v_call: TRBV5-1; cdr3_length: 16; d_call: -; cdr3_nt: TGCGCCAGCAGCTTGGCCATGGACGGAAGTAATGAAAAACTGTTTTTT; cdr3_aa: CASSLAMDGSNEKLFF
j_call: TRBJ2-2; clone_size: few; v_call: TRBV11-3; cdr3_length: 14; d_call: -; cdr3_nt: TGTGCCAGCAGCTTTGGGACTTATACCGGGGAGCTGTTTTTT; cdr3_aa: CASSFGTYTGELFF
j_call: TRBJ2-1; clone_size: few; v_call: TRBV4-3; cdr3_length: 16; d_call: -; cdr3_nt: TGCGCCAGCAGCCAAGATTGGGCCCTAGCTCACAATGAGCAGTTCTTC; cdr3_aa: CASSQDWALAHNEQFF
j_call: TRBJ2-7; clone_size: many; v_call: TRBV7-2; cdr3_length: 13; d_call: -; cdr3_nt: TGTGCCAGCAGCTTAGAGCTAGCAGGGGAGCAGTACTTC; cdr3_aa: CASSLELAGEQYF
j_call: TRBJ2-7; clone_size: many; v_call: TRBV6-6; cdr3_length: 16; d_call: TRBD1; cdr3_nt: TGTGCCAGCAGTTACTCTAAGACAGGGGACACCTACGAGCAGTACTTC; cdr3_aa: CASSYSKTGDTYEQYF
j_call: TRBJ2-6; clone_size: many; v_call: TRBV24-1; cdr3_length: 16; d_call: -; cdr3_nt: TGTGCCACCAGTGACCCCAGGGGCCCTGGGGCCAACGTCCTGACTTTC; cdr3_aa: CATSDPRGPGANVLTF
j_call: TRBJ1-5; clone_size: many; v_call: TRBV6-6; cdr3_length: 14; d_call: -; cdr3_nt: TGTGCCAGCAGTAGGGGACGGATCAATCAGCCCCAGCATTTT; cdr3_aa: CASSRGRINQPQHF
j_call: TRBJ2-3; clone_size: many; v_call: TRBV5-1; cdr3_length: 14; d_call: -; cdr3_nt: TGCGCCAGCAGCTTGGGGACTTCCACAGATACGCAGTATTTT; cdr3_aa: CASSLGTSTDTQYF
j_call: TRBJ2-3; clone_size: -; v_call: TRBV6-8; cdr3_length: 12; d_call: -; cdr3_nt: TGTGCCAGTCGCAGCGTCGCGGATACGCAGTATTTT; cdr3_aa: CASRSVADTQYF
j_call: TRBJ1-3; clone_size: -; v_call: TRBV6-2/TRBV6-3; cdr3_length: 17; d_call: -; cdr3_nt: TGTGCCAGCAGATATCGGGCGACAGGCGGTCCTGGAAACACCATATATTTT; cdr3_aa: CASRYRATGGPGNTIYF
j_call: TRBJ1-3; clone_size: -; v_call: TRBV2; cdr3_length: 16; d_call: -; cdr3_nt: TGTGCCAGCACGGTTCCACGGGGCACTCAAGGAAACACCATATATTTT; cdr3_aa: CASTVPRGTQGNTIYF
j_call: TRBJ1-2; clone_size: many; v_call: TRBV27; cdr3_length: 12; d_call: -; cdr3_nt: TGTGCCAGCAGTTTAAAGAACTATGGCTACACCTTC; cdr3_aa: CASSLKNYGYTF
j_call: TRBJ2-3; clone_size: -; v_call: TRBV4-1; cdr3_length: 17; d_call: -; cdr3_nt: TGCGCCAGCAGCCAAGATCCAGCACAAGCCGGTACAGATACGCAGTATTTT; cdr3_aa: CASSQDPAQAGTDTQYF
j_call: TRBJ2-7; clone_size: many; v_call: TRBV9; cdr3_length: 15; d_call: TRBD1; cdr3_nt: TGTGCCAGCAGCGTAGTCGGGCGCAGGGGGTCCGAGCAGTACTTC; cdr3_aa: CASSVVGRRGSEQYF
j_call: TRBJ2-2; clone_size: -; v_call: TRBV12-3/TRBV12-4; cdr3_length: 11; d_call: -; cdr3_nt: -; cdr3_aa: CASSLAGSCFF
j_call: TRBJ2-5; clone_size: many; v_call: TRBV6-2/TRBV6-3; cdr3_length: 16; d_call: TRBD2; cdr3_nt: TGTGCCAGCAGTTACTCAGGGCGGGGGTACCAAGAGACCCAGTACTTC; cdr3_aa: CASSYSGRGYQETQYF
j_call: TRBJ2-3; clone_size: -; v_call: TRBV5-4; cdr3_length: 13; d_call: -; cdr3_nt: TGTGCCAGCAGCGCCGACCCTACAGATACGCAGTATTTT; cdr3_aa: CASSADPTDTQYF
j_call: TRBJ2-7; clone_size: -; v_call: TRBV2; cdr3_length: 15; d_call: TRBD1; cdr3_nt: TGTGCCAGCAGTGAAAGGGCCAGGGGGCTTCCCGAGCAGTACTTC; cdr3_aa: CASSERARGLPEQYF
j_call: TRBJ2-6; clone_size: many; v_call: TRBV10-3; cdr3_length: 20; d_call: -; cdr3_nt: TGTGCCATCAGTGATACTGGGGGCCAGAAATGGGGCTCTGGGGCCAACGTCCTGACTTTC; cdr3_aa: CAISDTGGQKWGSGANVLTF
j_call: TRBJ1-2; clone_size: many; v_call: TRBV5-1; cdr3_length: 15; d_call: -; cdr3_nt: TGCGCCAGCAGCTCAGCTACCGGGGCCAACTATGGCTACACCTTC; cdr3_aa: CASSSATGANYGYTF
j_call: TRBJ2-7; clone_size: many; v_call: TRBV28; cdr3_length: 15; d_call: -; cdr3_nt: TGTGCCAGCGGAGATCTAGCGCGGACCTCCTACGAGCAGTACTTC; cdr3_aa: CASGDLARTSYEQYF